Following are 27 T cell receptor beta chains from one sample sequenced in a study of post-analysis software for immune sequencing data. Study-wide results and limits: Compared with controls, patients had more of about five TRBV segments, including TRBV5-6, TRBV5-1 and TRBV20-1.

Tagging with unique molecular identifiers was a feature of the TCR beta cDNA libraries. TCRdb re-called the PCR reads with MiXCR, one entry per CDR3 protein. The sample lists around 200,000 distinct CDR3 sequences; about 30% were seen once. These receptors have no identified antigens. Sequencing used blood. All receptors derive from a girl under 18 with multiple sclerosis.

This clonotype came up many times. The V gene is TRBV20-1, the J gene TRBJ2-1; TRBD2 agrees at 8 bases. Germline-derived CDR1 and CDR2 are DFQATT and SNEGSKA (reference sequence). With 3 bases clipped from V and 3 bases from J, the junction kept 4 bases outside the gene matches. The CDR3 runs to 14 residues. The chain's CDR3 is CSARDGRDYNEQFF. The CDR3 DNA is TGCAGTGCTAGGGACGGGAGGGACTACAATGAGCAGTTCTTC.

This clonotype was observed at least ten times. This chain links TRBV5-1 with TRBJ2-5; perhaps TRBD2 as D (6 bases). The end of the DNA fits TRBJ2-7 better, so the J call may be wrong. This CDR3 is 13 amino acids long. The germline gives CDR1 SGHRS, CDR2 YFSETQ. DNA for the CDR3: TGCGCCAGCGGGACTTCTATAGGGGTCGAGCAGTACTTC. This sequence encodes CASGTSIGVEQYF.

The chain employs TRBV4-1 and TRBJ2-1; 8 positions agree with TRBD2. CDR3 size: 14 residues. Trimming took 4 bases from V and 6 from J; bases not matched to a gene: 5. Germline CDR1 is MGHRA and CDR2 is YSYEKL. The CDR3 sequence: CASSRGLAPNEQFF. The CDR3 bases are TGCGCCAGCAGCCGAGGACTAGCCCCCAATGAGCAGTTCTTC.

Only a few counts were recorded for this clonotype. The chain employs TRBV30 and TRBJ1-2; unclear D gene. Trimming removed 3 bases from V and 4 bases from J, with 6 bases in between. CDR3 length: 11 residues. The germline gives CDR1 GTSNPN, CDR2 SVGIG (reference sequence). The CDR3 nucleotides are TGTGCCTGGAGCAGACCCTATGGCTACACCTTC. Translation gives CAWSRPYGYTF.

There are a few counts of this clonotype. This chain links TRBV27 with TRBJ2-1; 7 bases match TRBD1. The CDR3 has 14 amino acids. The V gene end was trimmed by 4 bases and the J gene end by 4 bases; junction bases not matched to a gene: 4. CDR1 MNHEY and CDR2 SMNVEV come from the germline V gene (reference sequence). This CDR3 reads CASSWDSPYNEQFF. The CDR3 nucleotides are TGTGCCAGCAGTTGGGACAGCCCATACAATGAGCAGTTCTTC.

This chain joins TRBV21-1 and TRBJ2-6; whether TRBD1, the table's D call, matches the DNA was not checked. TRBV21-1 is deemed a pseudogene. The CDR3 covers 15 residues. The CDR3: CASRNTGRGANVRTF. CDR3 coding DNA: TGTGCCAGCAGGAATACAGGACGGGGGGCCAACGTCCGGACTTTC.

The chain recombines TRBV18 with TRBJ1-1; D possibly corresponds to TRBD1 (6 bases). From germline, CDR1 is KGHSH and CDR2 LQKENI. The CDR3 loop spans 17 amino acids. V dropped 2 bases and J dropped 1 base, with 17 bases sitting between them. The CDR3 DNA reads TGTGCCAGCTCACCAATATCAGGGGCGGCCTGGAACACTGAAGCTTTCTTT. This translates into CASSPISGAAWNTEAFF.

This clonotype was seen more than once but under ten times. V and J are TRBV9 and TRBJ1-3; a possible D gene is TRBD1 (6 bases). Germline lookup yields CDR1 SGDLS and CDR2 YYNGEE. Trimming cost V 0 bases and J 8 bases, with 15 bases left between them. This CDR3 has 15 residues. CDR3 coding DNA: TGTGCCAGCAGCGTAGGGTCGGACAGTATGGACACCATATATTTT. Amino acid sequence: CASSVGSDSMDTIYF.

This chain uses TRBV15 with TRBJ2-1, with TRBD1 identical over 11 bases. Germline V gene lookup returns CDR1 LNHNV and CDR2 YYDKDF (reference sequence). The CDR3 runs 15 residues. The trim removed 5 bases at V and 9 bases at J, leaving 9 bases unmatched. The CDR3 region has the DNA TGTGCCACCAGCGCCCGGGGACAGGGGGTGGCTGAGCAGTTCTTC. Encoded protein: CATSARGQGVAEQFF.

This clonotype has just a few counts. The CDR3, as DNA: TGCAGTGCCCCCACGGGGGGCGTGAACACTGAAGCTTTCTTT. It codes for CSAPTGGVNTEAFF. V and J are TRBV20-1 and TRBJ1-1; a possible D gene is TRBD1 (6 bases). From germline, CDR1 is DFQATT and CDR2 SNEGSKA (reference sequence). CDR3 length equals 14 residues. Trimming shortened V by 6 bases and J by 0 bases, and 14 bases separated the two germline ends.

The chain recombines TRBV4-1 with TRBJ1-5; 8 nucleotides line up with TRBD1. Germline CDR1 and CDR2: MGHRA and YSYEKL. V dropped 2 bases and J dropped 6; count of bases not matched to a gene: 6. The CDR3 consists of 15 residues. CDR3 bases: TGCGCCAGCAGCCAACGGCCAGGGGGCGGTCAGCCCCAGCATTTT. This codes for CASSQRPGGGQPQHF.

In this sample, this clonotype turned up many times. The V call is TRBV5-1, the J call TRBJ2-5; no firm D call. There are 11 residues in the CDR3. Germline V gene data show CDR1 as SGHRS and CDR2 as YFSETQ. V dropped 5 bases and J dropped 5 bases, with 7 bases sitting between them. The CDR3 loop is CASRVYETQYF. CDR3 sequence (DNA): TGCGCCAGCAGAGTCTACGAGACCCAGTACTTC.

This clonotype was seen ten or more times. J is TRBJ2-1 and V is TRBV20-1; possible D gene TRBD2, 5 bases. CDR1 is DFQATT and CDR2 is SNEGSKA in the germline V gene (reference sequence). The CDR3 spans 11 residues. CDR3 bases: TGCGGAGGCACCTCCTACAATGAGCAGTTCTTC. Amino acids: CGGTSYNEQFF.

This clonotype was counted at least ten times. The J gene is TRBJ1-2, the V gene TRBV6-5, with D unresolved. This CDR3 has 13 amino acids. V was pared by 6 bases and J by 3 bases, with 11 bases between. Germline V gives CDR1 MNHEY, CDR2 SVGAGI. As DNA, the CDR3 is TGTGCCAGCAGACTGCGGTCCCACTATGGCTACACCTTC. This codes for CASRLRSHYGYTF.

There are many counts of this clonotype. This rearrangement joins TRBV20-1 to TRBJ2-5; TRBD1 matches at 8 bases. Losses at the gene ends were 6 bases for V and 3 bases for J; bases not matched to a gene: 9. Germline V lookup: CDR1 DFQATT, CDR2 SNEGSKA (reference sequence). This CDR3 contains 14 residues. CDR3 nucleotides: TGCAGTGCCAGGGACAGGATGGGCAAAGAGACCCAGTACTTC. Protein product: CSARDRMGKETQYF.

This clonotype is a singleton in its sample. The gene calls are TRBV5-1 and TRBJ2-5; weak D call: TRBD1 (6 bases). The DNA end is more similar to TRBJ2-7, so the J call may be wrong. Per the germline V gene, CDR1 is SGHRS and CDR2 is YFSETQ. The CDR3 has 13 residues. The CDR3 protein is CASSWGTGFEQYF. The CDR3 DNA sequence: TGCGCCAGCAGCTGGGGTACAGGGTTCGAGCAGTACTTC.

This clonotype came up once. A read error may be the cause here, since a much bigger clone is one base away. The chain employs TRBV29-1 and TRBJ2-5; 7 bases match TRBD2. The DNA end lines up better with TRBJ2-1; the J call may be wrong. This CDR3 has 11 residues. Germline CDR1 and CDR2: SQVTM and ANQGSEA. The chain's CDR3 is CSVEPRETQFF. Written as DNA, the CDR3 is TGCAGCGTTGAGCCGCGGGAGACCCAGTTCTTC.

The chain employs TRBV3-1 and TRBJ1-1; 7 positions agree with TRBD1. V was pared by 4 bases and J by 1 base, with 6 bases of the junction left unmatched. Germline lookup yields CDR1 LGHDT and CDR2 YNNKEL (reference sequence). The CDR3 runs to 15 residues. The CDR3 region is CASSRRDSGNTEAFF. The CDR3 region has the DNA TGTGCCAGCAGCCGTCGGGACAGTGGGAACACTGAAGCTTTCTTT.

V gene TRBV18 combines with J gene TRBJ1-2; 8 bases are a match to TRBD1. With V trimmed by 4 bases and J by 2 bases, 12 bases remained unmatched. This CDR3 is 17 amino acids long. CDR1 KGHSH and CDR2 LQKENI come from the germline V gene. The CDR3 DNA follows: TGTGCCAGCTCACTACGAGGGGCAGGGGGCCCGAACTATGGCTACACCTTC. Encoded protein: CASSLRGAGGPNYGYTF.

As regards this clonotype: This clone may be a read error of a much larger clone one base away. The J gene is TRBJ2-7, the V gene TRBV12-3 or TRBV12-4; D remains unclear. The ends were cut back, 7 bases at V and 1 base at J, with 14 bases in the middle. The CDR3 loop spans 14 amino acids. The CDR3 DNA sequence: TGTGCCAGCAACAAGGGATCGCATTCCTACGAGCAGTACTTC. This translates into CASNKGSHSYEQYF.

This clonotype was found a few times. A read error is possible here, since a much larger clone lies one base away. This sequence joins TRBV29-1 and TRBJ2-7; D call uncertain. The CDR3 covers 11 residues. The germline CDR1 and CDR2 sequences are SQVTM and ANQGSEA. CDR3 coding DNA: TGCGGCGTTGATTGGAAATACGAGCAGTACTTC. It yields the protein CGVDWKYEQYF.

This rearrangement joins TRBV20-1 to TRBJ2-7; 10 nucleotides line up with TRBD1. This CDR3 is built from 14 residues. Germline CDR1 is DFQATT and CDR2 is SNEGSKA (reference sequence). V gave up 5 bases and J gave up 0 bases; unmatched junction bases: 4. CDR3 sequence (DNA): TGCAGTGCTGCCGGGGACAGGGGCTCCTACGAGCAGTACTTC. It encodes CSAAGDRGSYEQYF.

The chain joins TRBV15 to TRBJ2-3; D is possibly TRBD1 or TRBD2 (5 bases each). V gave up 0 bases and J gave up 4 bases, with 20 bases separating them. CDR3 length equals 18 residues. Germline V gene lookup returns CDR1 LNHNV and CDR2 YYDKDF (reference sequence). CDR3 amino acids: CATSRDLPGTLGADTQYF. CDR3 sequence (DNA): TGTGCCACCAGCAGAGATCTACCAGGGACCCTCGGGGCAGATACGCAGTATTTT. The full variable domain, its missing parts supplied by reference TRBV15 and TRBJ2-3, is DAMVIQNPRYQVTQFGKPVTLSCSQTLNHNVMYWYQQKSSQAPKLLFHYYDKDFNNEADTPDNFQSRRPNTSFCFLDIRSPGLGDTAMYLCATSRDLPGTLGADTQYFGPGTRLTVL.

The chain uses TRBV7-8 and TRBJ2-3; 7 bases agree with TRBD2. This CDR3 spans 15 amino acids. V trimming: 8 bases; J trimming: 3 bases; junction bases outside the gene matches: 11. CDR1 and CDR2 from the germline V gene are SGHVS and FQNEAQ. CDR3 nucleotides: TGTGCCAGCGGGCCCGGGGAGGGGAGTACAGATACGCAGTATTTT. Translation gives CASGPGEGSTDTQYF.

This clonotype has just a few counts. The chain uses TRBV5-1 and TRBJ1-4, with 9 bases aligning to TRBD1. V dropped 5 bases and J dropped 6; count of bases not matched to a gene: 2. Germline V gives CDR1 SGHRS, CDR2 YFSETQ. The CDR3 length is 13 residues. The CDR3 DNA is TGCGCCAGCAGGGGGACAGGGTATGAAAAACTGTTTTTT. Encoded protein: CASRGTGYEKLFF.

This clonotype came up many times. The chain couples TRBV20-1 to TRBJ2-1; 12 bases are shared with TRBD2. Germline V gene sequence: CDR1 DFQATT, CDR2 SNEGSKA (reference sequence). This CDR3 has 15 amino acids. The ends lost 4 bases at V and 5 bases at J; junction bases unmatched: 6. For the CDR3, the DNA is TGCAGTGCTAACCCGACTAGCGGGGGTAACAATGAGCAGTTCTTC. Translated, it gives CSANPTSGGNNEQFF.

The chain joins TRBV5-1 to TRBJ1-1; no clear D gene. The germline V gene encodes CDR1 SGHRS and CDR2 YFSETQ. Trimming removed 4 bases at V and 5 bases at J, with 18 bases between. The length of the CDR3 is 15 residues. The CDR3: CASSQTSTRATEAFF. In nucleotides, the CDR3 is TGCGCCAGCAGCCAAACGTCCACAAGGGCGACTGAAGCTTTCTTT.